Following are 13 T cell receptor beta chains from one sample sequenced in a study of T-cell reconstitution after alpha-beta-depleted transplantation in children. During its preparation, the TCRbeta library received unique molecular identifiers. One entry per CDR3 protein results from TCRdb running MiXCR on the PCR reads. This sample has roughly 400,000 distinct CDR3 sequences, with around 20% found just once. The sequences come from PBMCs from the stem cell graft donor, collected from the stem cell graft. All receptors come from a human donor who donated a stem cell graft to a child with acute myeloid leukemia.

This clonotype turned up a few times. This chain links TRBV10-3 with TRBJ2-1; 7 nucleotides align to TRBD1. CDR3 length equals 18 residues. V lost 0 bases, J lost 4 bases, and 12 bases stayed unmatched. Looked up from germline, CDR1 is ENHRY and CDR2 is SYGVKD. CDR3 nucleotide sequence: TGTGCCATCAGTGAGTCGGGAGTAGGGGGACAGAATTACAATGAGCAGTTCTTC. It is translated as CAISESGVGGQNYNEQFF.

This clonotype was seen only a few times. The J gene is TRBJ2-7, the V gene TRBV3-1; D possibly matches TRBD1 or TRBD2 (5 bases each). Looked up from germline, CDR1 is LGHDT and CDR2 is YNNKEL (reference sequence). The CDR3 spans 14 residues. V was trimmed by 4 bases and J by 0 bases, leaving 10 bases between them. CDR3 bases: TGTGCCAGCAGCCGACAGCGGAGCTCCTACGAGCAGTACTTC. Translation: CASSRQRSSYEQYF.

CDR3 protein: CSVFVGFMETQYF. The CDR3 nucleotides are TGCAGCGTTTTTGTCGGTTTTATGGAGACCCAGTACTTC. This sequence joins TRBV29-1 and TRBJ2-5; D ambiguous. Germline V gives CDR1 SQVTM, CDR2 ANQGSEA. Between the trimmed V and J ends, which lost 5 bases and 5 bases, there was a span of 15 bases. CDR3 length: 13 residues.

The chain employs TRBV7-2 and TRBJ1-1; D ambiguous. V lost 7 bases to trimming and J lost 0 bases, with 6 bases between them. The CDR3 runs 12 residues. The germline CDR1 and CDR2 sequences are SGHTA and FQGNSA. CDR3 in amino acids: CASKALNTEAFF. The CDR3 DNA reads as TGTGCCAGCAAGGCCTTGAACACTGAAGCTTTCTTT. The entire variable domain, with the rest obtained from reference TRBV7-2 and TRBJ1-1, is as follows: GAGVSQSPSNKVTEKGKDVELRCDPISGHTALYWYRQSLGQGLEFLIYFQGNSAPDKSGLPSDRFSAERTGGSVSTLTIQRTQQEDSAVYLCASKALNTEAFFGQGTRLTVV.

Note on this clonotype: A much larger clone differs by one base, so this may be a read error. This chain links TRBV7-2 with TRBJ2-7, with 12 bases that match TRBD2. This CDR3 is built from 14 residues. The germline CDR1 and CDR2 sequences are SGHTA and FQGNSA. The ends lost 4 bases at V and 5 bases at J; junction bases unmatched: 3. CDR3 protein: CASSCTSGRNEQYF. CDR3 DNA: TGTGCCAGCAGCTGTACTAGCGGGAGGAACGAGCAGTACTTC.

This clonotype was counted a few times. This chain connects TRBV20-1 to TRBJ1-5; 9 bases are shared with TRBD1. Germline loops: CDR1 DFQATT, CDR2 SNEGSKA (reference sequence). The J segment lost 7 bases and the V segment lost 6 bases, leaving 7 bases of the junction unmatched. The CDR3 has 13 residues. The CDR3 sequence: CSATTGGNQPQHF. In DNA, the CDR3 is TGCAGTGCAACGACAGGGGGTAACCAGCCCCAGCATTTT.

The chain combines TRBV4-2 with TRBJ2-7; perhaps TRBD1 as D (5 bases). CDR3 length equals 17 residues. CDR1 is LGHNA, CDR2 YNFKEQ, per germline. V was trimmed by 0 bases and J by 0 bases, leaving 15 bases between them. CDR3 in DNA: TGTGCCAGCAGCCAAGAATGGGGCACGAAGAGCTCCTACGAGCAGTACTTC. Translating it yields CASSQEWGTKSSYEQYF.

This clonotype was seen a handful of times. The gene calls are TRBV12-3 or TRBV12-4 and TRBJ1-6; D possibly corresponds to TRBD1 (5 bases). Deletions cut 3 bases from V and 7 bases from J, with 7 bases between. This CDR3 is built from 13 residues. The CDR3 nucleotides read TGTGCCAGCAGTTTGGGGGACAATTCACCCCTCCACTTT. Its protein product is CASSLGDNSPLHF.

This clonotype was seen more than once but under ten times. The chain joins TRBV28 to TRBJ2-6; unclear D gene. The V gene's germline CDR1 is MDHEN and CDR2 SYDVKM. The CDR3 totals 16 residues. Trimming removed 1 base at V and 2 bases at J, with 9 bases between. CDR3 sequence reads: CASSLYVWAGANVLTF. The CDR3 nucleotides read TGTGCCAGCAGTTTATATGTTTGGGCTGGGGCCAACGTCCTGACTTTC.

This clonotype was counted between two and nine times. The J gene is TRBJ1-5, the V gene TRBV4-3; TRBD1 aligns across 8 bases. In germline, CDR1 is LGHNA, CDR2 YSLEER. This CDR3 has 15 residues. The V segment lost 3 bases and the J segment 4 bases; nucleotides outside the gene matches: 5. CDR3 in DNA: TGCGCCAGCAGCCAGAGGACAGGGCGTAATCAGCCCCAGCATTTT. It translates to CASSQRTGRNQPQHF.

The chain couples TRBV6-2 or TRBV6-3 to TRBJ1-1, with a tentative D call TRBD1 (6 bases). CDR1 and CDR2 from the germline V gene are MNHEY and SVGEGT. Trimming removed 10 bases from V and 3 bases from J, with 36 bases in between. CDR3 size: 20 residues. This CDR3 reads CATLRSELRLGGSWDTEAFF. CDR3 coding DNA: TGTGCCACCCTGAGGAGCGAATTGAGGTTAGGGGGGTCATGGGACACTGAAGCTTTCTTT.

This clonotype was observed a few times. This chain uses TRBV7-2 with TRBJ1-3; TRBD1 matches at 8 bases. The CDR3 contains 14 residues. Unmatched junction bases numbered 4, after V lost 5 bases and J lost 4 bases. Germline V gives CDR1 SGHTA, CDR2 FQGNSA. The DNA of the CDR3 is TGTGCCAGCAGCATTGGACAGGGAGGAAACACCATATATTTT. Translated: CASSIGQGGNTIYF.

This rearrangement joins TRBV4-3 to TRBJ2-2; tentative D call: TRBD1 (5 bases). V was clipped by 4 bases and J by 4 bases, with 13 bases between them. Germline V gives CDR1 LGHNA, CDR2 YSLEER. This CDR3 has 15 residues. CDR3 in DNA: TGCGCCAGCAGCCCTTATCCAGGGATCACCGGGGAGCTGTTTTTT. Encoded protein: CASSPYPGITGELFF.